The sequence of this TCR beta chain was determined in a study of blood T cells in healthy people across ages. Study findings and constraints: The lack of PBMC sorting stopped any conclusive naive versus antigen-experienced comparison. Roughly linear declines in TCR beta diversity per million T cells occurred with age.

Alongside a J-beta primer mix, a sample-barcoded 5' primer served in a second PCR lasting 7 to 11 cycles. TCRdb reprocessed the 5' RACE reads with MiXCR, giving one entry per CDR3 protein. The sample has fewer than 2,000,000 distinct CDR3 sequences, approximately 32% seen once. Germline V gives CDR1 SGHAT, CDR2 FQNNGV. CDR3 length equals 12 residues. There were healthy Caucasian individuals from Russia, aged about 6 to 95, serving as donors. Each sample used at least 6.5 million PBMCs. A word on this clonotype: Its antigen is as yet unknown. A read error may produce the germline difference seen at one junction end.

This clonotype originated in a woman in her twenties or thirties in good health. The chain has TRBV11-2 and TRBJ2-1; D unresolved. Source material: blood. CDR3 sequence reads: CASSLDGWSSIF. DNA of the CDR3: TGTGCCAGCAGCTTAGATGGTTGGTCATCAATCTTC. Filled out from reference TRBV11-2 and TRBJ2-1, the complete variable domain reads EAGVAQSPRYKIIEKRQSVAFWCNPISGHATLYWYQQILGQGPKLLIQFQNNGVVDDSQLPKDRFSAERLKGVDSTLKIQPAKLEDSAVYLCASSLDGWSSIFGPGTRLTVL.